A selection of T cell receptor beta chains follows, all from one sample in a study of blood T cell repertoires in COVID-19. Libraries were prepared by immunoSEQ multiplex PCR; TCRdb keeps only in-frame clonotypes and omits some of them. The sample has some 300,000 clones; roughly 91% are singletons. The specimen was PBMCs or T cells enriched from blood (not recorded which). These receptors were collected from a woman in her 30s who had recovered from COVID-19. CDR3s include the opening cysteine and the closing phenylalanine or tryptophan. A D gene is named only where the DNA matches it firmly. A row's size may be missing; if present it is once, few, many or a size class.

D	size	V	J	DNA	CDR3
-	-	TRBV18	TRBJ1-1	TGTGCCAGCTCACGGACAGACAATGAAGCTTTCTTT	CASSRTDNEAFF
-	-	TRBV19	TRBJ1-5	TGTGCCAGTAGTATCCCCCAGGGGATCTATAGCAATCAGCCCCAGCATTTT	CASSIPQGIYSNQPQHF
TRBD2	-	TRBV3-1/TRBV3-2	TRBJ2-1	TGTGCCAGCAGCCAAGTTTCGGCGGGAGTTGACCCTGAGCAGTTCTTC	CASSQVSAGVDPEQFF
-	-	TRBV12-3/TRBV12-4	TRBJ1-2	TGTGCCAGCAGCCGATGGGAGGTGAGGGGCTACACCTTC	CASSRWEVRGYTF
TRBD1	-	TRBV15	TRBJ1-4	TGTGCCACCAGCAGACAGGGGGGAGAGGGACTGTTTTTT	CATSRQGGEGLFF
TRBD2	-	TRBV27	TRBJ2-7	TGTGCCAGCAGTTTATTAGGACTAAGAAGCGGGGACGAGCAGTACTTC	CASSLLGLRSGDEQYF
TRBD1	-	TRBV28	TRBJ1-1	TGTGCCGGGGATTTGGGGGACAGGGGCTCGCGGAGCTTT	CAGDLGDRGSRSF
-	-	TRBV2	TRBJ1-3	TGTGCCAGCACCACGGGACACTCTGGAAACACCATATATTTT	CASTTGHSGNTIYF
-	-	TRBV19	TRBJ2-2	TGTGCCAGTAAGAGGGACGGGGAGCTGTTTTTT	CASKRDGELFF
TRBD1	-	TRBV25-1	TRBJ2-1	TGTGCCAGCCTACGGACAGGGGGGAACAATGAGCAGTTCTTC	CASLRTGGNNEQFF
TRBD1	-	TRBV6-5	TRBJ2-1	TGTGCCAGCAGGGACAGGGCCAGTGGGTTCGATGAGCAGTTCTTC	CASRDRASGFDEQFF
-	-	TRBV6-5	TRBJ1-6	TGTGCCAGCGGGCACGACAGTGATAATTCACCCCTCCACTTT	CASGHDSDNSPLHF
-	-	TRBV29-1	TRBJ1-1	TGCAGCGGTGCTGCGGGAACCACTGAAGCTTTCTTT	CSGAAGTTEAFF
TRBD2	-	TRBV27	TRBJ2-1	TGTGCCAGCAGGGAGATAGCGGGAGGGAGAGATGAGCAGTTCTTC	CASREIAGGRDEQFF
-	-	TRBV19	TRBJ1-3	TGTGCCAGCCAGGGGAACGAAAACACCATATATTTT	CASQGNENTIYF
TRBD1	-	TRBV10-3	TRBJ2-6	TGTGCCATCAGCGAGAGGACAGGGTTAAATTCTGGGGCCAACGTCCTGACTTTC	CAISERTGLNSGANVLTF
TRBD2	once	TRBV18	TRBJ2-1	TGTGCCAGCTCGACGGGACTAGTGTACAATGAGCAGTTCTTC	CASSTGLVYNEQFF
-	-	TRBV6-5	TRBJ1-2	TGTGCCAGCAGTTACGAGCAGGGCAGGCGAAACTATGGCTACACCTTC	CASSYEQGRRNYGYTF
TRBD1	-	TRBV23-1	TRBJ1-2	TGCGCCAGCGGGCCGGGACAGGGTAATGGCTACACCTTC	CASGPGQGNGYTF
TRBD1	-	TRBV9	TRBJ1-2	TGTGCCAGCAGCGCGGGACAGGGCCACGGCTACACCTTC	CASSAGQGHGYTF